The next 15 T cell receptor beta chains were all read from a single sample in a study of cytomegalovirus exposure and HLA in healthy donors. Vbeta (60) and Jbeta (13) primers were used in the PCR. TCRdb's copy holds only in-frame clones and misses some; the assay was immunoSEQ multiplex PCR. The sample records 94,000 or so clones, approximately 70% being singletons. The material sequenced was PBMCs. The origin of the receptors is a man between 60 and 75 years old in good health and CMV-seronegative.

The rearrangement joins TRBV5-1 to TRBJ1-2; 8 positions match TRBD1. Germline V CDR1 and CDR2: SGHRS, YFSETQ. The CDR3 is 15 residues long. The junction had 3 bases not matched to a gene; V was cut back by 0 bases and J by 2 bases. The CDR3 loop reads CASSLAAGGNYGYTF. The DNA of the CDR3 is TGCGCCAGCAGCTTGGCGGCAGGGGGCAACTATGGCTACACCTTC.

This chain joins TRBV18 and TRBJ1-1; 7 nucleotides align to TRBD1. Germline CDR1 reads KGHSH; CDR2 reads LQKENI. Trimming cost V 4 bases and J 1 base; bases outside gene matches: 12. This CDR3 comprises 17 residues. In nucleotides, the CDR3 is TGTGCCAGCTCACTAAACAGGGTTCAGGGGGAGAACACTGAAGCTTTCTTT. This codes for CASSLNRVQGENTEAFF.

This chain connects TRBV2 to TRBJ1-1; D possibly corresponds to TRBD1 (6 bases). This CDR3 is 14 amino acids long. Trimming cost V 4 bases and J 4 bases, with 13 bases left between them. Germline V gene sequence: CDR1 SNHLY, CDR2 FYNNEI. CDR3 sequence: CASSASQGSTEAFF. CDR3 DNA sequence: TGTGCCAGCAGTGCCTCACAGGGATCCACTGAAGCTTTCTTT.

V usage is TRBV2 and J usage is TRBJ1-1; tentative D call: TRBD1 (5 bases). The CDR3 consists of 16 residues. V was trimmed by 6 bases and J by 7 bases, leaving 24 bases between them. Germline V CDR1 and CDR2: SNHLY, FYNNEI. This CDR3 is CASSDPAGPWGDEAFF. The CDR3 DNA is TGTGCCAGCAGCGATCCCGCGGGTCCCTGGGGGGATGAAGCTTTCTTT.

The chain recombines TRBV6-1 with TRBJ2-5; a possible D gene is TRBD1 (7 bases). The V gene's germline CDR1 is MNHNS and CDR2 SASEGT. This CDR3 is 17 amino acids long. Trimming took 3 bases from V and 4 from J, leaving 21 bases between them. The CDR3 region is CASSEEGAAGLVETQYF. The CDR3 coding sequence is TGTGCCAGCAGTGAGGAGGGGGCGGCAGGGTTGGTAGAGACCCAGTACTTC.

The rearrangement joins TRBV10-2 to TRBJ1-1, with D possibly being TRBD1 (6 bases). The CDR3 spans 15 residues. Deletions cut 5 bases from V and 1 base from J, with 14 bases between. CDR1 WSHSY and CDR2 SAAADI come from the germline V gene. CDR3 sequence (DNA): TGCGCCAGCAGTTACCCCGGGACAAGGAACACTGAAGCTTTCTTT. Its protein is CASSYPGTRNTEAFF.

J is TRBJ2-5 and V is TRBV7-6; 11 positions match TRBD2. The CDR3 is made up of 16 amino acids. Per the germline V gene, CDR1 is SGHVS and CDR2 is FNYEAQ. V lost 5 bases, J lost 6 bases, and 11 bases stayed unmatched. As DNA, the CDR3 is TGTGCCAGCAGCCTACAACTAGCGGGAGACGCAAAGACCCAGTACTTC. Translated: CASSLQLAGDAKTQYF.

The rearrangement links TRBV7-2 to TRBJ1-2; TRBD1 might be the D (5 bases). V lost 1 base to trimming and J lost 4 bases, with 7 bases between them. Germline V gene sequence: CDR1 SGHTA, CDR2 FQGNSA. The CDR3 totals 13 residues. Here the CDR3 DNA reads TGTGCCAGCAGCTTAGGAAGGGGCTATGGCTACACCTTC. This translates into CASSLGRGYGYTF.

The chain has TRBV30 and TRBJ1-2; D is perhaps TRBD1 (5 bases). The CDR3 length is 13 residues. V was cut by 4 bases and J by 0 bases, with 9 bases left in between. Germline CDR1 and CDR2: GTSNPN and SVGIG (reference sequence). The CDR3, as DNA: TGTGCCTGGACAGGGTTAGCTAACTATGGCTACACCTTC. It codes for CAWTGLANYGYTF.

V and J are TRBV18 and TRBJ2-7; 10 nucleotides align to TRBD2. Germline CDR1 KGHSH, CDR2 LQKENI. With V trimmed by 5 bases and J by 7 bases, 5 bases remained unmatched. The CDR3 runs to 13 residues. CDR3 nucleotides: TGTGCCAGCTCATCGGGACTAGCGTCTGAGCAGTACTTC. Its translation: CASSSGLASEQYF.

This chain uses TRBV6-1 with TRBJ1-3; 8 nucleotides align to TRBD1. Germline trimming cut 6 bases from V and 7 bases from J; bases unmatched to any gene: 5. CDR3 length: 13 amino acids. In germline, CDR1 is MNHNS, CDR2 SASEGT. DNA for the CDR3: TGTGCCAGCAGGAGGGGACAGGCGAACACCATATATTTT. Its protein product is CASRRGQANTIYF.

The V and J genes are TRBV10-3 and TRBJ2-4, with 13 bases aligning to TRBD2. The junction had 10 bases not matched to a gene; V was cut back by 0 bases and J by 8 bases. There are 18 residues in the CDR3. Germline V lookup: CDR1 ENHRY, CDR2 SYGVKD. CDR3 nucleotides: TGTGCCATCAGTGAGTCAATAACTAGCGGGGGGGCTCGAGACATTCAGTACTTC. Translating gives CAISESITSGGARDIQYF.

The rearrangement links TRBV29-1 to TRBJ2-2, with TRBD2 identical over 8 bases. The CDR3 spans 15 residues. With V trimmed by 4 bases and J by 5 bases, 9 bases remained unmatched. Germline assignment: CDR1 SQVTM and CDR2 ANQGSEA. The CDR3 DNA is TGCAGCGTTGTTGAGGGCGAGCGGGGGACCGGGGAGCTGTTTTTT. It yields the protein CSVVEGERGTGELFF.

CDR3 sequence: CAWSMGTGTPDTQYF. The CDR3 coding sequence is TGTGCCTGGAGTATGGGGACAGGGACCCCAGATACGCAGTATTTT. The chain joins TRBV30 to TRBJ2-3, with 9 positions matching TRBD1. The CDR3 has 15 residues. J was trimmed by 4 bases and V by 2 bases; bases with no gene match: 7. Germline V lookup: CDR1 GTSNPN, CDR2 SVGIG (reference sequence).

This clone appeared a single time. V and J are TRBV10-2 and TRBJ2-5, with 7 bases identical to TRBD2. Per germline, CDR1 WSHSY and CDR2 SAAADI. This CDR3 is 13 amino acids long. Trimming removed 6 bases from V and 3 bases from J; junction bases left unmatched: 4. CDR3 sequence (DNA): TGCGCCAGCAGGGAAGCGGGAAAAGAGACCCAGTACTTC. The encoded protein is CASREAGKETQYF.